The entry below describes one TCR beta chain. The antigen remains unidentified. At one end the junction does not follow the germline gene, possibly because of a read error. This CDR3 is built from 11 residues. The germline V gene encodes CDR1 DFQATT and CDR2 SNEGSKA (reference sequence). The sample originates from a study of cytomegalovirus exposure and HLA in healthy donors. Findings of the study overall: Indistinguishable V segments such as TRBV6-2 and TRBV6-3 were excluded. V- and J-gene trimming in TCR beta was tied to a missense DCLRE1C variant by an analysis performed later.

Primers for the PCR totalled 60 Vbeta and 13 Jbeta. Study processing details: As a later analysis found, there were 80 million or so unique TCR beta chains, of which roughly 11 million were shared. TCRdb's copy holds only in-frame clones and misses some; the assay was immunoSEQ multiplex PCR. V and J calls and clone size are those listed in that table; D and trimming were worked out from the DNA. The table lists fewer than 250,000 clones, about 90% of them singletons, with 1.3% in the top ten. Sample: PBMCs. The J gene is TRBJ1-1, the V gene TRBV20-1; the D is unclear. The sequence came from a man in his thirties or forties in good health and CMV-seronegative. The CDR3 DNA reads TGTTCAGTGGCAGAGGACACTGAAGCTTTCTTT. Its translation: CSVAEDTEAFF.